The clone carrying this TCR beta chain ranks as medium-sized (0.01 to 0.1%). The sample is drawn from a study of immune reconstitution after stem cell transplant in scleroderma. One entry per CDR3 protein results from TCRdb running MiXCR on the RT-PCR reads. The data contain under 2,000 distinct CDR3 sequences, approximately 3.3% of them singletons. The CDR3 totals 13 residues. Trimming shortened V by 2 bases and J by 4 bases, and 9 bases separated the two germline ends. The germline V gene has CDR1 SGHDT and CDR2 YYEEEE. This sequence originates from a male donor with systemic sclerosis. The rearrangement joins TRBV5-6 to TRBJ2-5; possible D gene TRBD1, 6 bases. This sample was taken before or after autologous hematopoietic stem cell transplantation (not recorded which). CDR3 protein: CASSFGQRETQYF. CDR3 nucleotides: TGTGCCAGCAGCTTCGGACAGCGAGAGACCCAGTACTTC.